The clone carrying this TCR beta chain was seen ten or more times. Amplified TCR beta CDR3 regions came from RNA transcripts. An initial round of RT-PCR targeting the TCR CDR3 relied on the HTBI primer set. TCRdb used MiXCR to reprocess the multiplex PCR reads, holding one entry per CDR3 protein. The table lists roughly 500,000 distinct CDR3 sequences, 46% of them singletons. The data belong to a study of T cells in Graves' hyperthyroidism and ophthalmopathy. The sequenced material came from peripheral blood or thyroid tissue (not recorded which). The sequence came from an adult woman with Graves' disease, either hyperthyroidism or ophthalmopathy (not recorded which).

CDR3 sequence reads: CASTQKGLAGETQYF. DNA of the CDR3: TGTGCCAGCACCCAGAAGGGACTAGCAGGGGAGACCCAGTACTTC. The V and J genes are TRBV6-5 and TRBJ2-5; TRBD2 matches at 9 bases. V dropped 7 bases and J dropped 5; count of bases not matched to a gene: 11. Per the germline V gene, CDR1 is MNHEY and CDR2 is SVGAGI. The length of the CDR3 is 15 residues.